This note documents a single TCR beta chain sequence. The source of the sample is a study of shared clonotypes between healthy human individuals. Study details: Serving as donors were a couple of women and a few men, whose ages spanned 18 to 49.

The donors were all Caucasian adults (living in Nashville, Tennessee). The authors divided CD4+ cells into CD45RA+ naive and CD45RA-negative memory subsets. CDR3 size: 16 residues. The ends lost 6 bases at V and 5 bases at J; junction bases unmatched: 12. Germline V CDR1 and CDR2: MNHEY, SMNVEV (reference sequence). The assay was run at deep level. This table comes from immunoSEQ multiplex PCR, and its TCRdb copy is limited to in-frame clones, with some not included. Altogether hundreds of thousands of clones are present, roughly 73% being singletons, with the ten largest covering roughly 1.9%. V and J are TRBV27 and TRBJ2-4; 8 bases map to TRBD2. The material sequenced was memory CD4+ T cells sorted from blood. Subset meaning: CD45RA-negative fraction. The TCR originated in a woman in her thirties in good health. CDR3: CASSPRASGYENIQYF. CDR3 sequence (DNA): TGTGCCAGCAGCCCGAGGGCTAGCGGGTACGAAAACATTCAGTACTTC.